Following are 5 T cell receptor beta chains from one sample sequenced in a study of early T cells in non-severe SARS-CoV-2 infection. TCRdb itself ran the 5' RACE reads through MiXCR, one entry per CDR3 protein. This sample has tens of thousands of distinct CDR3 sequences, with roughly 10% found just once. The specimen sequenced was whole blood. All receptors derive from an adult who was a healthcare worker with PCR-confirmed SARS-CoV-2 infection or an uninfected control (not recorded which).

At least ten counts were recorded for this clonotype. CDR3 amino acids: CASSGDSNQPQHF. The DNA for the CDR3 is TGTGCCAGCAGTGGTGACAGCAATCAGCCCCAGCATTTT. This sequence joins TRBV6-2 or TRBV6-3 and TRBJ1-5; D gene unclear. There are 13 residues in the CDR3. Germline V gene sequence: CDR1 MNHEY, CDR2 SVGEGT. V shed 5 bases and J shed 1 base, with 6 bases lying between them.

This clonotype came up a few times. The chain links TRBV6-2 or TRBV6-3 to TRBJ1-4, with D perhaps matching TRBD1 (6 bases). The V gene lost 0 bases and the J gene lost 8 bases, with 10 bases spanning the gap. This CDR3 spans 14 amino acids. The V gene's germline CDR1 is MNHEY and CDR2 SVGEGT. The CDR3 is CASSYSTGNEKLFF. CDR3 coding DNA: TGTGCCAGCAGTTACTCGACAGGAAACGAAAAACTGTTTTTT.

This sequence joins TRBV7-2 and TRBJ1-5; 7 bases are shared with TRBD1. Looked up from germline, CDR1 is SGHTA and CDR2 is FQGNSA. J gave up 10 bases and V 6 bases, and 9 bases lay outside the gene matches. The CDR3 is made up of 13 amino acids. The CDR3, as DNA: TGTGCCAGCAGTCGCGGACAGGAGGACCCCCAGCATTTT. This encodes CASSRGQEDPQHF. The complete variable domain, with remaining parts taken from reference TRBV7-2 and TRBJ1-5, reads GAGVSQSPSNKVTEKGKDVELRCDPISGHTALYWYRQSLGQGLEFLIYFQGNSAPDKSGLPSDRFSAERTGGSVSTLTIQRTQQEDSAVYLCASSRGQEDPQHFGDGTRLSIL.

In this sample, this clonotype turned up many times. CDR3 DNA sequence: TGCAGTGCTAGAGGTAGGCTTAGCTCCTACAATGAGCAGTTCTTC. Translating it yields CSARGRLSSYNEQFF. This chain uses TRBV20-1 with TRBJ2-1; D gene unclear. CDR3 length: 15 residues. Germline CDR1 and CDR2: DFQATT and SNEGSKA (reference sequence). The germline V and J ends were trimmed by 1 base and 0 bases, with 10 bases remaining between them.

This clonotype was seen many times. The V and J genes are TRBV20-1 and TRBJ1-5; tentative D call: TRBD1 (5 bases). Germline values: CDR1 DFQATT, CDR2 SNEGSKA (reference sequence). V lost 3 bases and J lost 2, with 14 bases in between. The CDR3 length is 15 residues. CDR3 in amino acids: CSASSQGGGNQPQHF. The CDR3 DNA reads TGCAGTGCTAGTAGCCAGGGCGGAGGCAATCAGCCCCAGCATTTT.